This T cell receptor beta chain emerged from a study of metastatic and nonmetastatic thyroid tumors. Germline V gene sequence: CDR1 SQVTM, CDR2 ANQGSEA. The CDR3 contains 13 residues. Thyroid surgery took place with no prior treatment in any patient. Under the authors' procedure: Using the CDR3 differences seen across clinicopathological groups, the authors built a distant-metastasis classifier for papillary thyroid cancer, which was meant to discriminate distant-metastatic patients. TCRdb reprocessed the PCR reads via MiXCR. The V and J calls follow TCRdb's processing rather than the paper's. The repertoire has some 25,000 clones, more than 20% of them found once; the top ten carry more than 25%. This clone has ten or more counts.

Sequenced sample: blood. The rearrangement links TRBV29-1 to TRBJ1-1; TRBD1 agrees at 7 bases. The source is a male donor with papillary thyroid cancer or a benign thyroid nodule (not recorded which). Some clones in this sample may be carry-over from other donors' samples. CDR3 protein: CSPRDSLNTEAFF. The DNA for the CDR3 is TGCAGTCCAAGGGACAGCTTGAACACTGAAGCTTTCTTT.